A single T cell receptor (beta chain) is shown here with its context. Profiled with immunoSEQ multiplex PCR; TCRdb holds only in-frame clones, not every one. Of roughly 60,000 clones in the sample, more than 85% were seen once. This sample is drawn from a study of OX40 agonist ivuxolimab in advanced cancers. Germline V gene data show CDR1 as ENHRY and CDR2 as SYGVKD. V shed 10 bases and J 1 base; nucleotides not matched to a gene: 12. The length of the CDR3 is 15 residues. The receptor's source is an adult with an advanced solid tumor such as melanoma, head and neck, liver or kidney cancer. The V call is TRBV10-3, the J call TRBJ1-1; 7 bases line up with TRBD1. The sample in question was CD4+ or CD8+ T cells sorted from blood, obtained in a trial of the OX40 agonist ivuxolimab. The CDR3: CASNYRGRRNTEAFF. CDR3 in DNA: TGTGCCAGCAACTACAGGGGTCGAAGGAACACTGAAGCTTTCTTT.